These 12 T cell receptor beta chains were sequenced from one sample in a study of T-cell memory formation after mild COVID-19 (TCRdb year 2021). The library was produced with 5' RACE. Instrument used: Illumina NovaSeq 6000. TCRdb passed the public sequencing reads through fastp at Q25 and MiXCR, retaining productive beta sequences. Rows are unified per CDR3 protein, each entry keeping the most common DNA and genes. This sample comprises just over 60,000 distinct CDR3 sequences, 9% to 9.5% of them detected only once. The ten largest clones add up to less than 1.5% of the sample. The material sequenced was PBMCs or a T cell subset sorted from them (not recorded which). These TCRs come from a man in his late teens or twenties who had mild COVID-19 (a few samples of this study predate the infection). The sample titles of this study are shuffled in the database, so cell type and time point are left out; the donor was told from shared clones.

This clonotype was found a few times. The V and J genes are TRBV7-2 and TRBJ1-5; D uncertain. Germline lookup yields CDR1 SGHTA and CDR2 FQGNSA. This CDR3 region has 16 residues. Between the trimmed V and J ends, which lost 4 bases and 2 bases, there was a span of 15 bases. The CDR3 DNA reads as TGTGCCAGCAGCTCCGGTGTGGCAATAGGCAATCAGCCCCAGCATTTT. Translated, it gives CASSSGVAIGNQPQHF.

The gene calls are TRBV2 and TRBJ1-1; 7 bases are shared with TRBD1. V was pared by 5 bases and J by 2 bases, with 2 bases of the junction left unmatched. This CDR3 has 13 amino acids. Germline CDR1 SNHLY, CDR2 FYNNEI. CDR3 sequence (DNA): TGTGCCAGCAGTTGGGACAGAAACACTGAAGCTTTCTTT. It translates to CASSWDRNTEAFF.

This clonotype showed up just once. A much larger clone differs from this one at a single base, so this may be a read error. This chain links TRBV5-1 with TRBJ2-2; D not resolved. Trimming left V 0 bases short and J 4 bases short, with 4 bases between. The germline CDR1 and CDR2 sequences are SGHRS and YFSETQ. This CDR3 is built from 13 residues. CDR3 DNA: TGCGCCAGCAGCTTGGAAAGCACCGGGGAGCTGTTTTTT. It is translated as CASSLESTGELFF.

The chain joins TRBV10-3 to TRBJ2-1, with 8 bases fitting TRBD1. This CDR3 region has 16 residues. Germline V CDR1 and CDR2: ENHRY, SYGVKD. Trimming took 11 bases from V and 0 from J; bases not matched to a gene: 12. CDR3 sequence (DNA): TGTGCCTCCCAAGGGCAGGGGGCAGGCTCCTACAATGAGCAGTTCTTC. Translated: CASQGQGAGSYNEQFF.

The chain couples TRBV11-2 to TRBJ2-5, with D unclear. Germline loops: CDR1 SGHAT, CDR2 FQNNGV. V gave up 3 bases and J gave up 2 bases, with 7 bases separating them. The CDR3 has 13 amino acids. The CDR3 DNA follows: TGTGCCAGCAGCTTGAGGCCACAAGAGACCCAGTACTTC. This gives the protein CASSLRPQETQYF. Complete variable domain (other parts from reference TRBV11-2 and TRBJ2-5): EAGVAQSPRYKIIEKRQSVAFWCNPISGHATLYWYQQILGQGPKLLIQFQNNGVVDDSQLPKDRFSAERLKGVDSTLKIQPAKLEDSAVYLCASSLRPQETQYFGPGTRLLVL.

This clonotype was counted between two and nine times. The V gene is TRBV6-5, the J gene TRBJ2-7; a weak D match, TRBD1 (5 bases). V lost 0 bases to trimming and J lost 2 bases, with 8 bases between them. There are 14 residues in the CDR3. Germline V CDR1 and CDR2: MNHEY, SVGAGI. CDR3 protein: CASSYSGQTYEQYF. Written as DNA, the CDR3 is TGTGCCAGCAGTTACTCAGGACAAACCTACGAGCAGTACTTC.

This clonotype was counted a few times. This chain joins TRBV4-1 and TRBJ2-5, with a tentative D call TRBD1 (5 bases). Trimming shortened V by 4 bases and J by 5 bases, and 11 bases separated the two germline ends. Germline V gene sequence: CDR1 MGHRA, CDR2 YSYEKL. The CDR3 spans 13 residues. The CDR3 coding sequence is TGCGCCAGCAGCCCCAGGGCGAGGGAGACCCAGTACTTC. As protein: CASSPRARETQYF.

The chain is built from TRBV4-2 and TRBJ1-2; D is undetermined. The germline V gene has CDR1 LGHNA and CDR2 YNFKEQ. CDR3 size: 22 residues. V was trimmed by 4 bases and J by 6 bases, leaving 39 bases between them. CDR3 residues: CASSPRSPVSRTKSNGNHGYTF. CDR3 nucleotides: TGTGCCAGCAGCCCACGGTCGCCCGTTTCGCGCACGAAATCCAACGGAAACCATGGCTACACCTTC.

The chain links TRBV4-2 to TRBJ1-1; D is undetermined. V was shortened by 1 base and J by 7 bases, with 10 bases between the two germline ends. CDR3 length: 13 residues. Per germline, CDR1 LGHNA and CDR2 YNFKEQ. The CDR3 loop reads CASSQGESDEAFF. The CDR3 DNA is TGTGCCAGCAGCCAAGGGGAATCTGATGAAGCTTTCTTT.

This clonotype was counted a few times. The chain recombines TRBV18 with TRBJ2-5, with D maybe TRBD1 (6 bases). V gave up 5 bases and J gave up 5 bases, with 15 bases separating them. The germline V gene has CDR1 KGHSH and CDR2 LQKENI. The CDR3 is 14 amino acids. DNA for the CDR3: TGTGCCAGCTCATCAGCAGGGGTCGGGGAGACCCAGTACTTC. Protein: CASSSAGVGETQYF.

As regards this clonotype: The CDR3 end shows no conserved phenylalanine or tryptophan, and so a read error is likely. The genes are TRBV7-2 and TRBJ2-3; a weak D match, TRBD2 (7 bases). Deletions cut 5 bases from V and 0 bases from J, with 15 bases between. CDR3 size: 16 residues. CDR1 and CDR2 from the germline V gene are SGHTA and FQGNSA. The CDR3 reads CASSPRGAPSTDTQYS. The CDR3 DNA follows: TGTGCCAGCAGCCCTCGGGGGGCCCCTAGCACAGATACGCAGTATTCT.

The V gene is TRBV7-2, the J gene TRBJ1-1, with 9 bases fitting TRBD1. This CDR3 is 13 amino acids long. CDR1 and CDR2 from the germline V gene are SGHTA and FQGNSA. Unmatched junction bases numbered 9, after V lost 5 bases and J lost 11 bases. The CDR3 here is CASSPPGQGEAFF. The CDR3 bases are TGTGCCAGCAGCCCCCCGGGACAGGGTGAGGCTTTCTTT.